The next 26 T cell receptor beta chains were all read from a single sample in a study of T cells after yellow fever vaccination. TCRdb re-called the 5' RACE reads through MiXCR, storing one row per CDR3 protein. This table holds some 670,000 distinct CDR3 sequences, around 12% found once. The source material was PBMCs, sampled on the day of the yellow fever booster vaccination. These receptors were obtained from a young man who received the YFV17D yellow fever vaccine.

This clonotype was seen only a few times. This sequence joins TRBV6-5 and TRBJ1-2, with D perhaps TRBD1 (5 bases). The CDR3 runs 15 residues. The V and J ends lost 2 bases and 3 bases respectively, with 13 bases between them. Germline lookup yields CDR1 MNHEY and CDR2 SVGAGI. For the CDR3, the DNA is TGTGCCAGCAGTTACATCGGGATGGGACACTATGGCTACACCTTC. Translating gives CASSYIGMGHYGYTF.

This clonotype was detected only a few times. The chain carries TRBV20-1 and TRBJ1-6; 7 bases agree with TRBD1. J gave up 9 bases and V 3 bases, and 8 bases lay outside the gene matches. There are 14 residues in the CDR3. Germline values: CDR1 DFQATT, CDR2 SNEGSKA (reference sequence). The CDR3 coding sequence is TGCAGTGCTAGCCCGGGACAGAATACTTCACCCCTCCACTTT. This encodes CSASPGQNTSPLHF.

This clonotype was seen more than once but under ten times. V gene TRBV7-9 combines with J gene TRBJ2-2; TRBD2 aligns across 13 bases. The germline V gene encodes CDR1 SEHNR and CDR2 FQNEAQ (reference sequence). V shed 5 bases and J 13 bases; nucleotides not matched to a gene: 7. The CDR3 contains 14 residues. The CDR3: CASSPGLAGVGLFF. CDR3 coding DNA: TGTGCCAGCAGCCCTGGACTAGCGGGAGTAGGGCTGTTTTTT.

This clonotype has a handful of counts. CDR3 DNA: TGTGCCACCGAAGACGGGGGGAGCAATCAGCCCCAGCATTTT. Protein: CATEDGGSNQPQHF. V usage is TRBV28 and J usage is TRBJ1-5, with a weak D call TRBD1 (5 bases). The CDR3 extends over 14 amino acids. Germline V CDR1 and CDR2: MDHEN, SYDVKM. V dropped 10 bases and J dropped 1 base, with 14 bases sitting between them.

In this sample, this clonotype turned up many times. One end of the junction is discordant with germline, which a read error may explain. The V call is TRBV3-1, the J call TRBJ2-7; TRBD1 matches at 10 bases. Germline V gives CDR1 LGHDT, CDR2 YNNKEL (reference sequence). This CDR3 region has 14 residues. The CDR3 DNA reads as TGCGCCAGCAGCCAAGGGACAGGGGCCTACGAGCAGTACTTC. Translation: CASSQGTGAYEQYF.

This clonotype was counted only a few times. This chain joins TRBV20-1 and TRBJ2-7; D remains ambiguous. The CDR3 extends over 14 amino acids. V was trimmed by 4 bases and J by 3 bases, leaving 16 bases between them. Germline CDR1 reads DFQATT; CDR2 reads SNEGSKA (reference sequence). The CDR3 sequence is CSATDQVRDYEQYF. In nucleotides, the CDR3 is TGCAGTGCTACCGACCAGGTTAGGGACTACGAGCAGTACTTC.

This clonotype was recorded a few times. An end of the junction differs from the germline gene, which may be a read error. The rearrangement links TRBV6-1 to TRBJ1-1; 10 bases are a match to TRBD1. This CDR3 has 15 amino acids. The germline V gene encodes CDR1 MNHNS and CDR2 SASEGT. CDR3 sequence reads: CASREDRGLGTEAFF. CDR3 sequence (DNA): TGTGCCAGCAGGGAAGACAGGGGGCTGGGGACTGAAGCTTTCTTT.

The chain has TRBV5-4 and TRBJ2-3, with 14 bases lining up with TRBD2. The CDR3 length is 16 residues. Trimming cost V 6 bases and J 5 bases; bases outside gene matches: 8. CDR1 SGHNT and CDR2 YYREEE come from the germline V gene (reference sequence). Here the CDR3 DNA reads TGTGCCAGCAACCCGGGACTAGCGGGAGTTAGAGATACGCAGTATTTT. As protein: CASNPGLAGVRDTQYF.

This clonotype was seen a few times. V is TRBV11-2 and J is TRBJ2-7; 14 bases are shared with TRBD2. CDR3 length equals 18 residues. CDR1 is SGHAT, CDR2 FQNNGV, per germline. The ends lost 6 bases at V and 3 bases at J; junction bases unmatched: 13. The CDR3 sequence is CASSLQSGTSGRLYEQYF. In DNA, the CDR3 is TGTGCCAGCAGTCTGCAGTCCGGGACTAGCGGGAGACTCTACGAGCAGTACTTC.

The chain couples TRBV3-1 to TRBJ2-1; D is unresolved. The CDR3 length is 12 residues. Germline assignment: CDR1 LGHDT and CDR2 YNNKEL (reference sequence). The ends were cut back, 3 bases at V and 12 bases at J, with 12 bases in the middle. CDR3 in amino acids: CASSHGSPRQFF. The DNA for the CDR3 is TGTGCCAGCAGCCACGGTTCCCCTAGGCAGTTCTTC.

This clonotype was detected only a few times. The V call is TRBV20-1, the J call TRBJ2-5; TRBD1 is a possible D gene (6 bases). V lost 6 bases and J lost 2, with 16 bases in between. CDR1 is DFQATT, CDR2 SNEGSKA, per germline (reference sequence). This CDR3 spans 14 amino acids. The CDR3 loop is CSAQGTGTQETQYF. CDR3 bases: TGCAGTGCCCAAGGGACGGGGACACAAGAGACCCAGTACTTC.

This clonotype was seen at least ten times. The CDR3 nucleotides are TGTGCCAGCAGCGTGACTAGCGGGAGGGCAGATACGCAGTATTTT. Translating it yields CASSVTSGRADTQYF. The chain recombines TRBV9 with TRBJ2-3; 14 bases line up with TRBD2. The CDR3 sequence is 15 residues long. Germline lookup yields CDR1 SGDLS and CDR2 YYNGEE. The V segment lost 2 bases and the J segment 4 bases; nucleotides outside the gene matches: 0.

The chain links TRBV10-3 to TRBJ2-5; 8 bases are a match to TRBD1. The CDR3 is 15 residues long. CDR1 is ENHRY and CDR2 is SYGVKD in the germline V gene. Trimming took 7 bases from V and 3 from J; bases not matched to a gene: 10. The CDR3 loop is CAITPRTGHEETQYF. Here the CDR3 DNA reads TGTGCCATCACCCCACGGACAGGGCATGAAGAGACCCAGTACTTC.

Remarks on this clonotype: At one end, the junction sequence differs from germline, possibly due to a read error. V is TRBV20-1 and J is TRBJ1-5; unclear D gene. The CDR3 runs to 16 residues. The germline gives CDR1 DFQATT, CDR2 SNEGSKA (reference sequence). CDR3 amino acids: CCARADKGYSNQPQHF. For the CDR3, the DNA is TGCTGTGCTAGAGCCGATAAAGGCTATAGCAATCAGCCCCAGCATTTT.

The chain joins TRBV18 to TRBJ2-1; TRBD2 matches at 7 bases. Germline V CDR1 and CDR2: KGHSH, LQKENI. The CDR3 consists of 15 residues. V gave up 5 bases and J gave up 6 bases; unmatched junction bases: 10. DNA for the CDR3: TGTGCCAGCTCATCATCAGCGGGGCCGGCCAATGAGCAGTTCTTC. Amino acid sequence: CASSSSAGPANEQFF.

The rearrangement joins TRBV5-1 to TRBJ2-1; 9 bases match TRBD2. The CDR3 consists of 18 residues. Germline V CDR1 and CDR2: SGHRS, YFSETQ. The V gene end was trimmed by 4 bases and the J gene end by 1 base; junction bases not matched to a gene: 12. Here the CDR3 reads CASSQPSLAGLSYNEQFF. CDR3 DNA: TGCGCCAGCAGCCAGCCCTCTCTAGCGGGGTTATCCTACAATGAGCAGTTCTTC. The full variable domain, its missing parts supplied by reference TRBV5-1 and TRBJ2-1, is KAGVTQTPRYLIKTRGQQVTLSCSPISGHRSVSWYQQTPGQGLQFLFEYFSETQRNKGNFPGRFSGRQFSNSRSEMNVSTLELGDSALYLCASSQPSLAGLSYNEQFFGPGTRLTVL.

This clonotype came up a few times. V gene TRBV7-2 combines with J gene TRBJ2-1; D is unresolved. Germline V gene lookup returns CDR1 SGHTA and CDR2 FQGNSA. This CDR3 has 14 residues. Trimming cost V 1 base and J 1 base, with 5 bases left between them. The CDR3 DNA reads TGTGCCAGCAGCTTAGTCCGGTCCTACAATGAGCAGTTCTTC. It translates to CASSLVRSYNEQFF.

The chain carries TRBV29-1 and TRBJ2-5; no definite D call. Germline CDR1 is SQVTM and CDR2 is ANQGSEA. The CDR3 sequence is 12 residues long. The V and J ends lost 5 bases and 3 bases respectively, with 10 bases between them. The CDR3 spells CSVYRGEETQYF. CDR3 DNA: TGCAGCGTTTATCGAGGAGAAGAGACCCAGTACTTC.

This clonotype was detected a few times. The V and J genes are TRBV4-3 and TRBJ2-7, with 7 bases lining up with TRBD2. There are 14 residues in the CDR3. The germline V gene encodes CDR1 LGHNA and CDR2 YSLEER. The V gene end was trimmed by 1 base and the J gene end by 5 bases; junction bases not matched to a gene: 5. The CDR3 nucleotides are TGCGCCAGCAGCCAAGTGCCGGGGAGGGACGAGCAGTACTTC. This gives the protein CASSQVPGRDEQYF.

This clonotype was counted only a few times. V and J are TRBV5-1 and TRBJ2-7, with D perhaps matching TRBD1 (5 bases). V was clipped by 0 bases and J by 4 bases, with 11 bases between them. The CDR3 length is 14 residues. Germline CDR1 SGHRS, CDR2 YFSETQ. CDR3 nucleotides: TGCGCCAGCAGCTTGGCCGCGACAGCGTACGAGCAGTACTTC. Protein product: CASSLAATAYEQYF.

The chain couples TRBV12-3 or TRBV12-4 to TRBJ2-4, with D possibly called TRBD1 or TRBD2 (5 bases each). V was trimmed by 3 bases and J by 7 bases, leaving 19 bases between them. This CDR3 is built from 16 residues. This CDR3 is CASSFGGLGNGNIQYF. The DNA for the CDR3 is TGTGCCAGCAGTTTTGGGGGTCTGGGGAATGGGAACATTCAGTACTTC.

The rearrangement links TRBV20-1 to TRBJ2-5; perhaps TRBD1 as D (7 bases). V was trimmed by 1 base and J by 5 bases, leaving 14 bases between them. There are 14 residues in the CDR3. In germline, CDR1 is DFQATT, CDR2 SNEGSKA (reference sequence). CDR3 amino acids: CSARVPGGRETQYF. In DNA form, the CDR3 reads TGCAGTGCTAGAGTCCCAGGGGGGAGGGAGACCCAGTACTTC.

Ten or more counts support this clonotype. The chain joins TRBV12-3 or TRBV12-4 to TRBJ2-5; TRBD1 might be the D (5 bases). Trimming removed 3 bases from V and 1 base from J, with 9 bases in between. This CDR3 comprises 14 residues. The CDR3 region has the DNA TGTGCCAGCAGTTTTGGGGCAGGCCAAGAGACCCAGTACTTC. This translates into CASSFGAGQETQYF.

This clonotype was seen only a few times. This chain connects TRBV10-1 to TRBJ1-1; D is unresolved. The germline V and J ends were trimmed by 6 bases and 5 bases, with 13 bases remaining between them. CDR1 is WNHNN and CDR2 is SYGVQD in the germline V gene (reference sequence). The CDR3 extends over 13 amino acids. The CDR3 nucleotides read TGCGCCAGCAGCCCTGAGGGCGGAACTGAAGCTTTCTTT. Its protein is CASSPEGGTEAFF.

This clonotype was recorded many times. V and J are TRBV6-1 and TRBJ1-1; D gene unclear. The CDR3 has 12 amino acids. Trimming removed 9 bases at V and 1 base at J, with 9 bases between. Germline loops: CDR1 MNHNS, CDR2 SASEGT. The CDR3 DNA sequence: TGTGCCAGTCGGTGGCCGAACACTGAAGCTTTCTTT. Encoded protein: CASRWPNTEAFF.

This chain uses TRBV10-3 with TRBJ2-3, with 13 bases identical to TRBD2. Trimming took 2 bases from V and 5 from J; bases not matched to a gene: 10. The CDR3 is 18 residues long. Germline V CDR1 and CDR2: ENHRY, SYGVKD. The CDR3 spells CAISERTSGSMARDTQYF. The CDR3, as DNA: TGTGCCATCAGTGAGCGGACTAGCGGGAGTATGGCACGAGATACGCAGTATTTT.